This TCR beta chain was recovered during a study of blood T cell repertoires in COVID-19. Study-level information: Spain, Italy and the United States supplied samples that represented acute and convalescent COVID-19. In each case, the material was cDNA or gDNA derived from T cells, B-cell-depleted T cells, or PBMCs.

Germline values: CDR1 SGHNT, CDR2 YYREEE (reference sequence). The J segment lost 3 bases and the V segment lost 2 bases, leaving 6 bases of the junction unmatched. The CDR3 length is 16 residues. As originally analysed: Scientists estimated how many nucleated cells there were by amplifying reference gene primers. Measured with immunoSEQ multiplex PCR; TCRdb has only the in-frame clones, and not every one. V, J and clone size are taken as reported in that table, and D and trimming were inferred from the DNA itself. The table has roughly 15,000 clones, around nine tenths seen once. This clone was detected only a few times.

This rearrangement joins TRBV5-4 to TRBJ1-2; 11 bases align to TRBD1. The sequenced material came from peripheral blood. The TCR comes from a human donor with active COVID-19. The donor label of this sample is uncertain. DNA of the CDR3: TGTGCCAGCAGCTTCCTGCCGGGACAGGGGGACTATGGCTACACCTTC. Translated: CASSFLPGQGDYGYTF.